The 5 T cell receptor beta chains in this list originate from one sample, sequenced in a study of Graves' ophthalmopathy and Graves' hyperthyroidism. From RNA, the CDR3 regions of TCR beta chains were amplified and sequenced. First-round RT-PCR used HTBI primers; second-round multiplex PCR followed. TCRdb called the multiplex PCR reads again in MiXCR, with one record for every CDR3 protein. The sample holds about 740,000 distinct CDR3 sequences, around 40% seen once. The sequenced sample was peripheral blood. The receptors stem from an adult man with Graves' ophthalmopathy.

This clonotype was recorded at least ten times. The genes are TRBV29-1 and TRBJ1-1; D is possibly TRBD1 (5 bases). Trimming shortened V by 6 bases and J by 5 bases, and 16 bases separated the two germline ends. The germline V gene encodes CDR1 SQVTM and CDR2 ANQGSEA. This CDR3 has 13 residues. For the CDR3, the DNA is TGCAGCGTGGGACGAGGTAGGGAAACTGAAGCTTTCTTT. It yields the protein CSVGRGRETEAFF.

The rearrangement uses TRBV7-2 and TRBJ1-2, with a weak D call TRBD1 (5 bases). The CDR3 spans 15 residues. Germline loops: CDR1 SGHTA, CDR2 FQGNSA. The V and J ends lost 5 bases and 4 bases respectively, with 17 bases between them. This CDR3 reads CASSQGESPAYGYTF. The CDR3 coding sequence is TGTGCCAGCAGCCAGGGCGAAAGTCCCGCCTATGGCTACACCTTC.

This clonotype has only a few counts. The V gene is TRBV7-4, the J gene TRBJ2-6; D might be TRBD1 or TRBD2, each matching 5 bases. CDR3 size: 19 residues. V was shortened by 6 bases and J by 0 bases, with 21 bases between the two germline ends. Germline values: CDR1 SGHVT, CDR2 SQSDAQ. This CDR3 reads CASSSKHRDVFSGANVLTF. The CDR3 nucleotides read TGTGCCAGCAGTAGCAAACATCGGGACGTCTTCTCTGGGGCCAACGTCCTGACTTTC.

Regarding this clonotype: This could be a read error, since a much larger clone is one nucleotide away. V gene TRBV7-9 combines with J gene TRBJ2-5; weak D call: TRBD2 (5 bases). V lost 11 bases and J lost 4, with 17 bases in between. CDR3 length: 13 amino acids. Germline V CDR1 and CDR2: SEHNR, FQNEAQ (reference sequence). The CDR3 bases are TGTGCCGGCCGCCTCGGGATCGGAGAGACCCAGTACTTC. This translates into CAGRLGIGETQYF.

The chain couples TRBV14 to TRBJ1-2; 9 nucleotides agree with TRBD1. The CDR3 loop spans 15 amino acids. Trimming at V came to 4 bases and at J to 4 bases, leaving 7 bases not matched to a gene. Germline CDR1 reads SGHDN; CDR2 reads FVKESK. This CDR3 is CASSPGTGIIYGYTF. For the CDR3, the DNA is TGTGCCAGCAGCCCGGGGACAGGGATAATCTATGGCTACACCTTC.